The rows below give T cell receptor beta chains drawn from one sample of a study of control samples from healthy donors and cancer patients. Only in-frame clones appear in the TCRdb table, and some are missing; sequencing was by immunoSEQ multiplex PCR. In the table there are more than 150,000 clones, over 80% of which are singletons. Input material: blood. These TCRs come from a man younger than 30 in good health. The CDR3 runs from the conserved cysteine through the conserved F or W. The D gene is left open where the match is weak. Clone size is given for some rows only: seen once, a few or many times, or a class if the clone is expanded.

size,V,J,length,D,DNA,CDR3
once,TRBV7-3,TRBJ1-5,16,TRBD1,TGTGCCAGCAGCCAGTCTACAGGGGATAGCAATCAGCCCCAGCATTTT,CASSQSTGDSNQPQHF
-,TRBV25-1,TRBJ2-7,16,-,TGTGCCAGCTTCTCCGGCACCCCGGGTGACACCTACGAGCAGTACTTC,CASFSGTPGDTYEQYF
-,TRBV5-6,TRBJ1-1,14,-,TGTGCCAGCAGCTTACGGCATTCGAACACTGAAGCTTTCTTT,CASSLRHSNTEAFF
-,TRBV7-5,TRBJ1-3,16,-,TGTGTCAGAAGCTGTTCCGGGACCGACCCAGAGGGCACCATATATTTT,CVRSCSGTDPEGTIYF
-,TRBV5-1,TRBJ1-5,13,-,TGCGCCAGCAGCTACGACGGATTTCAGCCCCAGCATTTT,CASSYDGFQPQHF
-,TRBV7-2,TRBJ1-2,11,-,TGTGCCAGGGAAAATTCCTATGGCTACACCTTC,CARENSYGYTF
-,TRBV7-3,TRBJ2-3,15,TRBD2,TGTGCCAGCAGCGGTAGCGGGCTCAGCACAGATACGCAGTATTTT,CASSGSGLSTDTQYF
-,TRBV20-1,TRBJ1-4,12,-,TGCAGTGCTAGTTGGCAGAATGAAAAACTGTTTTTT,CSASWQNEKLFF
-,TRBV2,TRBJ2-3,13,-,TGTGCCAGCAGTGGCGGGGGCACAGATACGCAGTATTTT,CASSGGGTDTQYF
-,TRBV20-1,TRBJ1-2,10,TRBD1,TGCAGTGCTAGGGCCAGGGGGAACACCTTC,CSARARGNTF
-,TRBV4-1,TRBJ1-4,15,-,TGCGCCAGCAGCCTGCTGGGGGTCTCAGGTGAAAAACTGTTTTTT,CASSLLGVSGEKLFF
-,TRBV6-6,TRBJ1-5,14,TRBD1,TGTGCCAGCAGTCGGGGACAGGGATATCAGCCCCAGCATTTT,CASSRGQGYQPQHF
-,TRBV5-1,TRBJ1-1,14,-,TGCGCCAGCAGCCCGAACACTGGGAACACTGAAGCTTTCTTT,CASSPNTGNTEAFF
-,TRBV19,TRBJ2-2,16,-,TGTGCCAGTAGCCCTCTCACCACATCGAACACCGGGGAGCTGTTTTTT,CASSPLTTSNTGELFF
-,TRBV2,TRBJ2-1,15,TRBD2,TGTGCCAGCACTGAAGACAGCGGGGGGTACAATGAGCAGTTCTTC,CASTEDSGGYNEQFF
-,TRBV19,TRBJ1-4,15,-,TGTGCCAGTAGTATTGAAGTGACCCGCGCGGAAAAACTGTTTTTT,CASSIEVTRAEKLFF
-,TRBV28,TRBJ2-1,16,-,TGTGCCAGCAGTTTTGGGGCGATAACCCCCTTTAATGAGCAGTTCTTC,CASSFGAITPFNEQFF
-,TRBV7-2,TRBJ2-1,15,TRBD2,TGTGCCAGCAGCTTTACTAGCGGGGGGGGAGGTGAGCAGTTCTTC,CASSFTSGGGGEQFF
-,TRBV19,TRBJ2-3,15,-,TGTGCCAGTAGCCCGAGGGGGGGCGACACAGATACGCAGTATTTT,CASSPRGGDTDTQYF
once,TRBV7-9,TRBJ2-1,16,TRBD2,TGTGCCAGCAGCTTAAGGGTAGCGGGGTCCTACAATGAGCAGTTCTTC,CASSLRVAGSYNEQFF
-,TRBV5-5,TRBJ2-1,12,-,TGTGCCAGCAGCTGGGGAGTCAATGAGCAGTTCTTC,CASSWGVNEQFF
-,TRBV4-1,TRBJ2-7,17,TRBD1,TGCGCCAGCAGCCCCCCTAGAGGAAGGACAGGATACTACGAGCAGTACTTC,CASSPPRGRTGYYEQYF
few,TRBV7-8,TRBJ2-7,15,-,TGTGCCAGCAGCCCGAGGGTCCAGGTAACCTACGAGCAGTACTTC,CASSPRVQVTYEQYF
once,TRBV30,TRBJ1-2,14,TRBD1,TGTGCCTGGGAAGGGACAGGGGCTAACTATGGCTACACCTTC,CAWEGTGANYGYTF
-,TRBV6-5,TRBJ2-5,15,TRBD2,TGTGCCAGCAGCGGGACTAGCGGGGCCCAATATCCGCAGTACTTC,CASSGTSGAQYPQYF
once,TRBV12-3/TRBV12-4,TRBJ1-4,12,-,TGTGCCAGCAGTTTAGGCAGGGAAAAACTGTTTTTT,CASSLGREKLFF
-,TRBV24-1,TRBJ2-7,14,TRBD1,TGTGCCACCAGTGATCGGGGGACAGGGCGAGAGCAGTACTTC,CATSDRGTGREQYF
-,TRBV5-1,TRBJ2-5,15,TRBD2,TGCGCCAGCAGGCGGCGGACTAGCGGTCAAGAGACCCAGTACTTC,CASRRRTSGQETQYF
-,TRBV5-1,TRBJ2-1,15,TRBD2,TGCGCCAGCAGCCAAAACATTCGGGGGGGCCTCGAGCAGTTCTTC,CASSQNIRGGLEQFF
-,TRBV7-6,TRBJ2-2,13,TRBD1,TGTGCCAGCAGCTCGACAGGGAGCGGGGAGCTGTTTTTT,CASSSTGSGELFF
once,TRBV6-5,TRBJ1-2,16,-,TGTGCCAGCAGTTCGACCGGGACACTTACTAACTATGGCTACACCTTC,CASSSTGTLTNYGYTF
-,TRBV6-6,TRBJ1-1,11,-,TGTGCCAGCAGGGAAACAGCTGAAGCTTTCTTT,CASRETAEAFF
-,TRBV2,TRBJ2-3,12,-,TGTGCCAGCACTCAGAATTCATTTACGCAGTATTTT,CASTQNSFTQYF
-,TRBV10-3,TRBJ2-1,15,TRBD2,TGTGCCATCAGTCCACTAGCGGGGGGGCCGGATGAGCAGTTCTTC,CAISPLAGGPDEQFF
-,TRBV5-4,TRBJ2-5,15,TRBD2,TGTGCCAGCAGCCCTGGTTGGGGGAGGGCGGAGACCCAGTACTTC,CASSPGWGRAETQYF
once,TRBV19,TRBJ2-3,16,TRBD2,TGTGCCAGTAGTATGACTAGCGGGGGGGCCACAGATACGCAGTATTTT,CASSMTSGGATDTQYF
-,TRBV6-5,TRBJ1-1,15,-,TGTGCCAGCAGGATGACACTGCGGATGAACACTGAAGCTTTCTTT,CASRMTLRMNTEAFF
-,TRBV14,TRBJ2-7,14,-,TGTGCCAGCAGCCAAGCAGGGAGCTCCTACGAGCAGTACTTC,CASSQAGSSYEQYF
-,TRBV3-1/TRBV3-2,TRBJ1-1,14,TRBD1,TGTGCCAGCAGCCAAGTGACAGGGCGCACTGAAGCTTTCTTT,CASSQVTGRTEAFF
-,TRBV14,TRBJ1-1,15,-,TGTGCCAGCAGCCAATTGCCCGGCCTGGGCACTGAAGCTTTCTTT,CASSQLPGLGTEAFF
-,TRBV7-8,TRBJ2-7,12,TRBD1,TGTGCTACCCGGGACAGACCTTACGAGCAGTACTTC,CATRDRPYEQYF
-,TRBV5-6,TRBJ1-4,16,-,TGTGCCAGCAGCTCTTGGGAGGGACTGGACGTTGAAAAACTGTTTTTT,CASSSWEGLDVEKLFF
-,TRBV3-1/TRBV3-2,TRBJ1-1,12,-,TGTGCCAGCAGCCAATGGGGGGCTGAAGCTTTCTTT,CASSQWGAEAFF
-,TRBV9,TRBJ2-2,16,TRBD2,TGTGCCAGCAGCGTTTCGGGACTAGGTTCCGCCGGGGAGCTGTTTTTT,CASSVSGLGSAGELFF
once,TRBV30,TRBJ2-5,15,TRBD2,TGTGCCTGGAGTGTATTCGGGGGGGTTCTAGAGACCCAGTACTTC,CAWSVFGGVLETQYF